The source of this T cell receptor beta chain is a study of neoadjuvant nivolumab and ipilimumab in lung cancer. Libraries were prepared by immunoSEQ multiplex PCR; TCRdb keeps only in-frame clonotypes and omits some of them. The repertoire includes 20,000 to 25,000 clones, around 82% of them detected once, and roughly 23% sits in the top ten. Findings of the study overall: Compared with tumor-adjacent uninvolved lung, resected tumors showed greater richness and clonality.

About this clone: What it recognizes is unknown.

With 5 bases removed from V and 0 bases from J, the gap between germline ends came to 10 bases. CDR1 is SGHAT and CDR2 is FQNNGV in the germline V gene. The CDR3 is 14 residues long. This TCR came from an adult with non-small cell lung cancer. The sequences come from peripheral blood, collected before neoadjuvant nivolumab, alone or with ipilimumab. V and J are TRBV11-2 and TRBJ1-1; possible D gene TRBD1, 6 bases. The CDR3 DNA sequence: TGTGCCAGCAGCGAGGACAGACTGAACACTGAAGCTTTCTTT. Translation gives CASSEDRLNTEAFF.